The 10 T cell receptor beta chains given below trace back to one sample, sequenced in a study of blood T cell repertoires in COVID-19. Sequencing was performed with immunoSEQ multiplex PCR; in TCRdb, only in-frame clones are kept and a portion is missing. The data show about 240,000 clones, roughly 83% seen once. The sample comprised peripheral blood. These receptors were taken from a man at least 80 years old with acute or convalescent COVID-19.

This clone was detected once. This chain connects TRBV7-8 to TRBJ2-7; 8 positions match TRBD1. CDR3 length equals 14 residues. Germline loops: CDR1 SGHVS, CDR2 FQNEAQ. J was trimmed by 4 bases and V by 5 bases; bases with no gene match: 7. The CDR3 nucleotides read TGTGCCAGCAGCCCCCCCGGACAGGGTTACGAGCAGTACTTC. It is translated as CASSPPGQGYEQYF.

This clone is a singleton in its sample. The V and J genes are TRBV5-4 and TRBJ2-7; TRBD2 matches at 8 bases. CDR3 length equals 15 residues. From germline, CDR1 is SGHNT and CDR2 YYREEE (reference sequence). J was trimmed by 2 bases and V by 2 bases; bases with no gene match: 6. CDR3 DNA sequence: TGTGCCAGCAGCTTATTAGCGGGAAATACCTACGAGCAGTACTTC. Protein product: CASSLLAGNTYEQYF. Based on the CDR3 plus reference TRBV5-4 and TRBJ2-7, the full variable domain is ETGVTQSPTHLIKTRGQQVTLRCSSQSGHNTVSWYQQALGQGPQFIFQYYREEENGRGNFPPRFSGLQFPNYSSELNVNALELDDSALYLCASSLLAGNTYEQYFGPGTRLTVT.

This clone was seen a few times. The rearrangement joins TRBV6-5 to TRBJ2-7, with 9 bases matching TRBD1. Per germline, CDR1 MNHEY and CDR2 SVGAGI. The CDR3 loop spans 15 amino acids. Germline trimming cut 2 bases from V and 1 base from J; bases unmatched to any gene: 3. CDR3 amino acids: CASSYRQGGSYEQYF. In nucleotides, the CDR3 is TGTGCCAGCAGTTACCGACAGGGGGGATCCTACGAGCAGTACTTC.

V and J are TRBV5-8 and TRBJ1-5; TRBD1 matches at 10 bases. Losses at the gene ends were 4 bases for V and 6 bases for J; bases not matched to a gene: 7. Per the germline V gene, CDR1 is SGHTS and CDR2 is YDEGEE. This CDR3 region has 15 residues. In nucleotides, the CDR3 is TGTGCCAGCAGCCCCGGGACAGGGGACTTTCAGCCCCAGCATTTT. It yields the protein CASSPGTGDFQPQHF.

CDR3 sequence (DNA): TGCGCCAGCAGCCGAACAGCGGGAGGGTCCTACAATGAGCAGTTCTTC. It codes for CASSRTAGGSYNEQFF. The rearrangement links TRBV5-1 to TRBJ2-1; 10 bases are a match to TRBD2. The V gene end was trimmed by 4 bases and the J gene end by 1 base; junction bases not matched to a gene: 5. The CDR3 has 16 amino acids. In germline, CDR1 is SGHRS, CDR2 YFSETQ.

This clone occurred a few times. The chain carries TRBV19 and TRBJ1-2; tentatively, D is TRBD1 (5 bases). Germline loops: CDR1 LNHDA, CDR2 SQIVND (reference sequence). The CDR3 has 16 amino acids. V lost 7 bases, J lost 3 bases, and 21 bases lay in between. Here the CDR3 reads CASTLAGSRQYYGYTF. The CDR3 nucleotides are TGTGCCAGTACCTTAGCAGGGTCGAGGCAGTACTATGGCTACACCTTC.

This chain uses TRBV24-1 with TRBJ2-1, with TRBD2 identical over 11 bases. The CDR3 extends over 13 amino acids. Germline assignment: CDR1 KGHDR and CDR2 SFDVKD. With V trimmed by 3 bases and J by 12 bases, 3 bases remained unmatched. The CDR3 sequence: CATSDPGLAAQFF. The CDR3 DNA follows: TGTGCCACCAGTGATCCGGGACTAGCGGCGCAGTTCTTC.

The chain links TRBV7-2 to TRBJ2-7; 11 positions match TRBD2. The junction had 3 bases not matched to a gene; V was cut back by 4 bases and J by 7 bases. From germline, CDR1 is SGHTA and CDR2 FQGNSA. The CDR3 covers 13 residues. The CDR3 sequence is CASSSSGRREQYF. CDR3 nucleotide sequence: TGTGCCAGCAGCTCTAGCGGGAGGCGTGAGCAGTACTTC.

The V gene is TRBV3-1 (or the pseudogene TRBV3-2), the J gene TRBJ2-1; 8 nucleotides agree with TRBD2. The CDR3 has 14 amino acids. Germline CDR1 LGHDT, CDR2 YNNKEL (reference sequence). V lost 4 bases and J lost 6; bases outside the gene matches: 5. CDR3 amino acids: CASSPGTRGNEQFF. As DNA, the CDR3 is TGTGCCAGCAGCCCCGGGACTAGGGGCAATGAGCAGTTCTTC.

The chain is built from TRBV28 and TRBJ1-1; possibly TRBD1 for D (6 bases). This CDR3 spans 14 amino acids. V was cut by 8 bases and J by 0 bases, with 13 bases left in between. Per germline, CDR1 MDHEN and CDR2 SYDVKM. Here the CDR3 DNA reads TGTGCCAGCGTGGGGGCACCGATGAACACTGAAGCTTTCTTT. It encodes CASVGAPMNTEAFF.